This TCR beta chain was documented in a study of blood T cell repertoires in COVID-19. The ends lost 2 bases at V and 7 bases at J; junction bases unmatched: 3. Per the germline V gene, CDR1 is SEHNR and CDR2 is FQNEAQ (reference sequence). The CDR3 consists of 15 residues. Each recovered donor of Cohort 3 presented with two negative PCRs, clearance, or symptom resolution. Assay used: immunoSEQ multiplex PCR; TCRdb lists only in-frame clones, some missing. The table shows around 280,000 clones, with around nine tenths occurring only once. The V gene is TRBV7-9, the J gene TRBJ2-5; 14 positions match TRBD2. The sequence derives from a woman aged 40 to 55 who had recovered from COVID-19. Sequencing used PBMCs or T cells enriched from blood (not recorded which). CDR3 DNA sequence: TGTGCCAGCAGCTTACCGACTAGCGGGAGGGTGACCCAGTACTTC. It encodes CASSLPTSGRVTQYF.